This T cell receptor (beta chain) was captured by sequencing in a study of blood T cell repertoires in COVID-19. For the study at large: The United States, Italy and Spain provided the acute and convalescent COVID-19 samples. The cDNA or gDNA used as material had been derived from T cells, B-cell-depleted T cells, or PBMCs.

In the authors' workflow: Quantification of nucleated cells was approximated via reference gene primer amplification. Only in-frame clones appear in the TCRdb table, and some are missing; sequencing was by immunoSEQ multiplex PCR. V, J and clone size are those of that table, while D and trimming were read from the DNA. The sample records roughly 140,000 clones, roughly nine tenths being singletons. The CDR3 length is 13 residues. Trimming stripped 1 base from V and 3 bases from J, with 6 bases between. Germline assignment: CDR1 SEHNR and CDR2 FQNEAQ (reference sequence). Sequenced input: peripheral blood. This receptor was taken from a woman aged 70 to 79 with acute or convalescent COVID-19. J is TRBJ1-2 and V is TRBV7-9; a weak D match, TRBD1 (5 bases). The CDR3 nucleotides are TGTGCCAGCAGCTTAGTAGGGGACTATGGCTACACCTTC. Translation: CASSLVGDYGYTF.